This TCR beta chain was recorded in a study of T-cell reconstitution after alpha-beta-depleted transplantation in children. This sample's TCRbeta library carried unique molecular identifier barcodes. Using its own MiXCR run on the PCR reads, TCRdb lists one record per CDR3 protein. Of almost 400,000 distinct CDR3 sequences in the sample, approximately 20% are singletons; the top ten hold about 3.8%. This clonotype showed up just a few times. This CDR3 has 14 residues. Germline trimming cut 1 base from V and 4 bases from J; bases unmatched to any gene: 4. This receptor was identified in a human donor who donated a stem cell graft to a child with acute myeloid leukemia. The specimen comprised PBMCs from the stem cell graft donor, sampled from the stem cell graft. V and J are TRBV12-3 or TRBV12-4 and TRBJ2-7; 7 bases align to TRBD1. The CDR3 region is CASSLGQGNYEQYF. In DNA, the CDR3 is TGTGCCAGCAGTTTAGGACAGGGAAATTACGAGCAGTACTTC.